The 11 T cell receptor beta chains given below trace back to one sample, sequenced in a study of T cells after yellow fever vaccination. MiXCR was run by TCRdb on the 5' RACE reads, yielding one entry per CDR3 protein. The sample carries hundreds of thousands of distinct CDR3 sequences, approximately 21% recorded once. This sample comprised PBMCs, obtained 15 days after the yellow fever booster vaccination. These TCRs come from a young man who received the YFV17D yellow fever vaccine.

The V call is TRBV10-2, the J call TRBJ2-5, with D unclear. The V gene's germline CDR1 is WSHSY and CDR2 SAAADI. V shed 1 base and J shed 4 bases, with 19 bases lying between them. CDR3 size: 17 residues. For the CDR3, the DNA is TGCGCCAGCAGTGAGTACGACTTCAACGGTGGCGTAGAGACCCAGTACTTC. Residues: CASSEYDFNGGVETQYF.

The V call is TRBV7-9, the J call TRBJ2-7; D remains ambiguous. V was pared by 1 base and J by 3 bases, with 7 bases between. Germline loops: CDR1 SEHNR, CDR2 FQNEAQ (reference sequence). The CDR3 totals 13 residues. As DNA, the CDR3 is TGTGCCAGCAGCTTAGAGCCCATCTACGAGCAGTACTTC. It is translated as CASSLEPIYEQYF.

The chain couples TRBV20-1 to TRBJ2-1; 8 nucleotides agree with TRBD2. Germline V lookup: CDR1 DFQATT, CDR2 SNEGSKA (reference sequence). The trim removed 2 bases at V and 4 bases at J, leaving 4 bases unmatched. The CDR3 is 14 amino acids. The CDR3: CSARRTSKYNEQFF. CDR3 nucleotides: TGCAGTGCTAGAAGGACTAGCAAATACAATGAGCAGTTCTTC.

The CDR3 region is CASSRLDSDTQYF. The CDR3 DNA sequence: TGTGCCAGCAGCCGACTAGATTCAGATACGCAGTATTTT. The J gene is TRBJ2-3, the V gene TRBV3-1, with a possible D match to TRBD2 (6 bases). Germline V CDR1 and CDR2: LGHDT, YNNKEL (reference sequence). Trimming shortened V by 4 bases and J by 4 bases, and 9 bases separated the two germline ends. The CDR3 is 13 amino acids.

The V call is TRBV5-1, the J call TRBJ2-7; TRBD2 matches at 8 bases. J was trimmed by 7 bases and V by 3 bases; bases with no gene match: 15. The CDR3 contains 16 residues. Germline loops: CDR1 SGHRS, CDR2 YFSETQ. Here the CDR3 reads CASSWMAGGRSSEQYF. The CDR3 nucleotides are TGCGCCAGCAGCTGGATGGCGGGCGGGAGGTCGAGTGAGCAGTACTTC.

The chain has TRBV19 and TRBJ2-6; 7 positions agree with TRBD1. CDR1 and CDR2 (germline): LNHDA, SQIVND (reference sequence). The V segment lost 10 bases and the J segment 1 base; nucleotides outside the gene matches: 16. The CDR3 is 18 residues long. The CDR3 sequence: CATESGTASVSGANVLTF. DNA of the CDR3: TGTGCCACCGAATCAGGGACAGCGTCCGTTTCTGGGGCCAACGTCCTGACTTTC. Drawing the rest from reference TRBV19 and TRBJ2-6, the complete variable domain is DGGITQSPKYLFRKEGQNVTLSCEQNLNHDAMYWYRQDPGQGLRLIYYSQIVNDFQKGDIAEGYSVSREKKESFPLTVTSAQKNPTAFYLCATESGTASVSGANVLTFGAGSRLTVL.

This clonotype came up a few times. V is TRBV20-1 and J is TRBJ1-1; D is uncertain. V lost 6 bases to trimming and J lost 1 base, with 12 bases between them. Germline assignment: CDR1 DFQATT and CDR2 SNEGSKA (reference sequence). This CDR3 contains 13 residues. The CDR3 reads CSAHPSENTEAFF. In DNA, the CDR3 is TGCAGTGCCCACCCGAGTGAGAACACTGAAGCTTTCTTT.

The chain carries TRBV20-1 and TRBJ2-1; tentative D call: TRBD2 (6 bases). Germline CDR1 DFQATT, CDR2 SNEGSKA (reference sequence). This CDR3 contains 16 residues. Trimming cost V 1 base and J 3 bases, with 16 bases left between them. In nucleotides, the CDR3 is TGCAGTGCTAGAGCGTCAAGCGGGCGGGACTACAATGAGCAGTTCTTC. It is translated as CSARASSGRDYNEQFF.

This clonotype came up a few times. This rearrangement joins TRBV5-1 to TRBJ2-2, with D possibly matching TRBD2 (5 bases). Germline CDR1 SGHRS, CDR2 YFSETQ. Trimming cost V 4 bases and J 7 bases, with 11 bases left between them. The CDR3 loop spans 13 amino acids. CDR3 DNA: TGCGCCAGCAGCACGGACGGGAACGGGGAGCTGTTTTTT. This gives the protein CASSTDGNGELFF.

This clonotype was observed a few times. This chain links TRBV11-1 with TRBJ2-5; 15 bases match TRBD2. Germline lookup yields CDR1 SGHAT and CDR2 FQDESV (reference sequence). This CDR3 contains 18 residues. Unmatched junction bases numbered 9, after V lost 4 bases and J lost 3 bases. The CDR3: CASSYPPGTSGRKETQYF. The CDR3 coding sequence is TGTGCCAGCAGCTACCCTCCCGGGACTAGCGGGAGGAAAGAGACCCAGTACTTC.

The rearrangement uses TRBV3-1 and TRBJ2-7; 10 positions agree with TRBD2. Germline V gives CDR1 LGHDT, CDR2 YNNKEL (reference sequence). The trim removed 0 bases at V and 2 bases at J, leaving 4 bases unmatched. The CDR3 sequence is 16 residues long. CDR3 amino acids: CASSQEWSGRAYEQYF. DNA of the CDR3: TGTGCCAGCAGCCAAGAATGGAGCGGGAGGGCCTACGAGCAGTACTTC.